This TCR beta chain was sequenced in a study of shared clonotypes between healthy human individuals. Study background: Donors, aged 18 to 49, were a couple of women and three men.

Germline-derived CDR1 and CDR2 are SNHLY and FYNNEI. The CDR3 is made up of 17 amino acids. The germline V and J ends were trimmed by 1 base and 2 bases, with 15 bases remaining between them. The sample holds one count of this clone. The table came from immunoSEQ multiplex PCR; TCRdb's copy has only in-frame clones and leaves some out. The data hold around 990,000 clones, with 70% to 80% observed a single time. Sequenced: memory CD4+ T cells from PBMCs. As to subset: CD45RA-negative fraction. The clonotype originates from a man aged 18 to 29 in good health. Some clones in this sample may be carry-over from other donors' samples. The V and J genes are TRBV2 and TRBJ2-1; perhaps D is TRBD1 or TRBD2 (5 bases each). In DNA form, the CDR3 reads TGTGCCAGCAGTGAAGGTACGGGGCAGAGACCCTACAATGAGCAGTTCTTC. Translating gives CASSEGTGQRPYNEQFF.